The source of this TCR beta chain is a study of blood T cell repertoires in COVID-19. Everyone who took part was roughly 18 to 89 years old, and they came from about two dozen US areas. CDR3 length equals 16 residues. V gave up 4 bases and J gave up 0 bases; unmatched junction bases: 6. Germline assignment: CDR1 KGHSH and CDR2 LQKENI. Clones were sequenced by immunoSEQ multiplex PCR, and TCRdb holds only the in-frame ones, with some missing. This sample yields approximately 240,000 clones, of which around 90% are seen a single time; more than 5% belongs to the top ten. This receptor was obtained from a young woman with acute COVID-19. The sample taken for sequencing was PBMCs or T cells enriched from blood (not recorded which). The rearrangement joins TRBV18 to TRBJ1-1; 9 nucleotides line up with TRBD1. CDR3 residues: CASSRLTGGMNTEAFF. CDR3 DNA sequence: TGTGCCAGCTCACGTCTAACAGGGGGCATGAACACTGAAGCTTTCTTT. Based on the CDR3 plus reference TRBV18 and TRBJ1-1, the full variable domain is NAGVMQNPRHLVRRRGQEARLRCSPMKGHSHVYWYRQLPEEGLKFMVYLQKENIIDESGMPKERFSAEFPKEGPSILRIQQVVRGDSAAYFCASSRLTGGMNTEAFFGQGTRLTVV.